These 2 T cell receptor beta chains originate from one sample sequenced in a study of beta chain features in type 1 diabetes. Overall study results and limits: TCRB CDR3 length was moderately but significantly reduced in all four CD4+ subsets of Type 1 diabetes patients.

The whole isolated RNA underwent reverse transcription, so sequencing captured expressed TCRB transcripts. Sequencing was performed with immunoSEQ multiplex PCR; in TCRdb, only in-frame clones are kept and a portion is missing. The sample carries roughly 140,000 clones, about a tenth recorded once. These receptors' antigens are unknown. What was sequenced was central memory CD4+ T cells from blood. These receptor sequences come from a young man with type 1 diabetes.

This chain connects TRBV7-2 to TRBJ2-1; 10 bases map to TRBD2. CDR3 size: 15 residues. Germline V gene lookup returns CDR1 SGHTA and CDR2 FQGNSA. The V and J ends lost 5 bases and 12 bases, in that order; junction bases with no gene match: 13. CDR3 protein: CASSHEPSGRARQFF. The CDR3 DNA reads TGTGCCAGCAGCCACGAGCCCAGCGGGAGGGCGAGGCAGTTCTTC.

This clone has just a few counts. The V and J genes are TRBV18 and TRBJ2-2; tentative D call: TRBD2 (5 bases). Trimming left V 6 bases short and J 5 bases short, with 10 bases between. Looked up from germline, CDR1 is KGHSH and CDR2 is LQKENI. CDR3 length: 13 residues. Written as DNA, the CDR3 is TGTGCCAGCTCCTTTCCGGGGACCGGGGAGCTGTTTTTT. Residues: CASSFPGTGELFF.